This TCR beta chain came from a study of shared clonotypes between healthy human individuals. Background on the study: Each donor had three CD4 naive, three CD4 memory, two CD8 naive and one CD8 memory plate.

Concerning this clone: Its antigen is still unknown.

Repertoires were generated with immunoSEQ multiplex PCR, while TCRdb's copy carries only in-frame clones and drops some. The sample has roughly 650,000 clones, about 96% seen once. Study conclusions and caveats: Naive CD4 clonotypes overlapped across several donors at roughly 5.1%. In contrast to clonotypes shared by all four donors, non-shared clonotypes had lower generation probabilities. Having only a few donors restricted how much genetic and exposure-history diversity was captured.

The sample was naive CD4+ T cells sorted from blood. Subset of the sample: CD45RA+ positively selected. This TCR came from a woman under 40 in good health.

The CDR3 here is CASRQGITEAFF. The CDR3 region has the DNA TGTGCCAGCAGACAGGGGATCACTGAAGCTTTCTTT. The gene calls are TRBV28 and TRBJ1-1; 7 bases line up with TRBD1. V trimming: 6 bases; J trimming: 4 bases; junction bases outside the gene matches: 2. Germline V gene data show CDR1 as MDHEN and CDR2 as SYDVKM. The CDR3 length is 12 residues.